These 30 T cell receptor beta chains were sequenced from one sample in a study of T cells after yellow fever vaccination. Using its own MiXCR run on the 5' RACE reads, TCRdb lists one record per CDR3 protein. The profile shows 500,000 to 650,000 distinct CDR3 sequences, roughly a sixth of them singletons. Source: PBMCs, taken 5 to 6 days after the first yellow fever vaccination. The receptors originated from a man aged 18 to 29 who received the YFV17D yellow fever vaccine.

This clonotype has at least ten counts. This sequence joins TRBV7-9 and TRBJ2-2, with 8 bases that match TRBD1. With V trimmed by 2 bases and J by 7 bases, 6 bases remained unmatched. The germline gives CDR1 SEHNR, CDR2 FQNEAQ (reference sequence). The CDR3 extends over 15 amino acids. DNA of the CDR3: TGTGCCAGCAGCTTACCTGGGACAGGCATCGGGGAGCTGTTTTTT. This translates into CASSLPGTGIGELFF.

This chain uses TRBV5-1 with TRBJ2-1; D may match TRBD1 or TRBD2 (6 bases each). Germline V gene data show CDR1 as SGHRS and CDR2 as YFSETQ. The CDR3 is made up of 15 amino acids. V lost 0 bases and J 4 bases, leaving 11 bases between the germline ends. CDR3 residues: CASSLEGGNYNEQFF. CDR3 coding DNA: TGCGCCAGCAGCTTGGAGGGGGGTAATTACAATGAGCAGTTCTTC.

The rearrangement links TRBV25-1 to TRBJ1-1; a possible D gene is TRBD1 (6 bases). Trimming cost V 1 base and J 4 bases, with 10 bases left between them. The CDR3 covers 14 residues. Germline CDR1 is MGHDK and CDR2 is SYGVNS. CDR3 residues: CASSESGARTEAFF. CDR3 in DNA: TGTGCCAGCAGTGAATCGGGGGCGCGCACTGAAGCTTTCTTT.

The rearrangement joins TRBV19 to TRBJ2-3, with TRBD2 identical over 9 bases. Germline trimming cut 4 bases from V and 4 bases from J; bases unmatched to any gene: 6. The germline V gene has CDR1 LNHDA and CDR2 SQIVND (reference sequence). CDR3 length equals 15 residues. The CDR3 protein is CASSTSSGAPDTQYF. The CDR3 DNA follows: TGTGCCAGTAGTACCTCTAGCGGGGCGCCAGATACGCAGTATTTT.

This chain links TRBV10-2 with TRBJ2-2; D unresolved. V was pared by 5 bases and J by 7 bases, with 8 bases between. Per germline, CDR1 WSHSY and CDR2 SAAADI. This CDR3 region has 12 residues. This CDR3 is CASSWGNGELFF. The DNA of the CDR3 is TGCGCCAGCAGTTGGGGAAACGGGGAGCTGTTTTTT.

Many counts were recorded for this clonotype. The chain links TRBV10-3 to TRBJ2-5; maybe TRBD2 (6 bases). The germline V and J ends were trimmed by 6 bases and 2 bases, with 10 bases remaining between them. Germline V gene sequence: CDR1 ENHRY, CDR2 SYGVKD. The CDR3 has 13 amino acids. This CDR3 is CAISSAGQETQYF. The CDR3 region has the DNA TGTGCCATCAGCTCCGCGGGACAAGAGACCCAGTACTTC.

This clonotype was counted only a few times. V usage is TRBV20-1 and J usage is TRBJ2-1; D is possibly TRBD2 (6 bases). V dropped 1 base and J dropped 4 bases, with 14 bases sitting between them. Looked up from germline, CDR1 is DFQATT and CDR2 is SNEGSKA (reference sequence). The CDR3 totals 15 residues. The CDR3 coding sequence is TGCAGTGCTAGAGTCGGCGGGGCCGGGTACAATGAGCAGTTCTTC. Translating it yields CSARVGGAGYNEQFF.

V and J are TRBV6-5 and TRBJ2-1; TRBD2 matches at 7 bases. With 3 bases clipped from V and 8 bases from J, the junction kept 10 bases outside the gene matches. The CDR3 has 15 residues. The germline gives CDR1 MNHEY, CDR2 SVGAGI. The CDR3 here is CASSYGGGSGYEQFF. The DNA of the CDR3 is TGTGCCAGCAGTTATGGGGGGGGGAGCGGGTATGAGCAGTTCTTC.

The CDR3 sequence: CASSPTRLDYGYTF. The CDR3 nucleotides read TGTGCCAGCAGTCCCACCCGGCTCGACTATGGCTACACCTTC. The chain joins TRBV27 to TRBJ1-2, with D hard to call. The CDR3 totals 14 residues. Per the germline V gene, CDR1 is MNHEY and CDR2 is SMNVEV (reference sequence). V was cut by 5 bases and J by 3 bases, with 13 bases left in between.

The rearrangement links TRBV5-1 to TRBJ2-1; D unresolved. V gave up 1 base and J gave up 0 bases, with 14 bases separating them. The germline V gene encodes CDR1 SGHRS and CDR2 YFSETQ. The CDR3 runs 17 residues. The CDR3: CASSLKPSPSSYNEQFF. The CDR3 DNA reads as TGCGCCAGCAGCTTGAAACCCTCTCCTAGCTCCTACAATGAGCAGTTCTTC. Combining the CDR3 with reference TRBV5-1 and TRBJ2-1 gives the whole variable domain KAGVTQTPRYLIKTRGQQVTLSCSPISGHRSVSWYQQTPGQGLQFLFEYFSETQRNKGNFPGRFSGRQFSNSRSEMNVSTLELGDSALYLCASSLKPSPSSYNEQFFGPGTRLTVL.

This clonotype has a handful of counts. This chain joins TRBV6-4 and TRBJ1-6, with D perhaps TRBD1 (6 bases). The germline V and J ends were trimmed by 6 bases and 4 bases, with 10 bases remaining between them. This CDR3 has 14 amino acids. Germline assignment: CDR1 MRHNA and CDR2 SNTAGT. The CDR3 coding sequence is TGTGCCAGCAGCGCGGACAGATATAATTCACCCCTCCACTTT. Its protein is CASSADRYNSPLHF.

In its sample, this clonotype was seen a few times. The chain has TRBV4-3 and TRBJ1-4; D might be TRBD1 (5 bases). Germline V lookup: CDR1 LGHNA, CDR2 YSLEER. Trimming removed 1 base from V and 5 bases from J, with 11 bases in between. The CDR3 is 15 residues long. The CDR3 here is CASSQAPWGNEKLFF. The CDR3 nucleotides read TGCGCCAGCAGCCAAGCTCCGTGGGGCAATGAAAAACTGTTTTTT.

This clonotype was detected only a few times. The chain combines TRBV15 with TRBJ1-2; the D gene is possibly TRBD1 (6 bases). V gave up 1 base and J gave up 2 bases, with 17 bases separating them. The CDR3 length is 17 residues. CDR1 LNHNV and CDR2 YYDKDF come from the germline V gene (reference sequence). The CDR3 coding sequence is TGTGCCACCAGCAGAGCGGAATACAGGGCTCAAAACTATGGCTACACCTTC. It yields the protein CATSRAEYRAQNYGYTF.

The CDR3 DNA is TGCAGTGCTAGAGTTGAAGCATCCGGGGCCAACGTCCTGACTTTC. It translates to CSARVEASGANVLTF. V is TRBV20-1 and J is TRBJ2-6, with no clear D. The germline gives CDR1 DFQATT, CDR2 SNEGSKA (reference sequence). The CDR3 consists of 15 residues. V was shortened by 1 base and J by 4 bases, with 11 bases between the two germline ends.

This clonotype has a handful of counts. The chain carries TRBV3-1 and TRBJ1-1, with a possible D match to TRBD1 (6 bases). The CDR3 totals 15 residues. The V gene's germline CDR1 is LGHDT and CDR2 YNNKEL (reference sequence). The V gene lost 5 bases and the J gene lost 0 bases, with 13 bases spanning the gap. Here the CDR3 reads CASSKQGSVNTEAFF. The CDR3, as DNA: TGTGCCAGCAGCAAACAGGGCTCGGTGAACACTGAAGCTTTCTTT.

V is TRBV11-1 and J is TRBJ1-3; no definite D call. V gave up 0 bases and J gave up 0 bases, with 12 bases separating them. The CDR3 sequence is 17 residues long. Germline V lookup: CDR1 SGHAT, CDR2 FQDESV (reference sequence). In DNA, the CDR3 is TGTGCCAGCAGCTTAGCCCGGGTGACCGTCTCTGGAAACACCATATATTTT. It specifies CASSLARVTVSGNTIYF. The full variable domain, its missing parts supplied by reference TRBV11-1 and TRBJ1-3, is EAEVAQSPRYKITEKSQAVAFWCDPISGHATLYWYRQILGQGPELLVQFQDESVVDDSQLPKDRFSAERLKGVDSTLKIQPAELGDSAMYLCASSLARVTVSGNTIYFGEGSWLTVV.

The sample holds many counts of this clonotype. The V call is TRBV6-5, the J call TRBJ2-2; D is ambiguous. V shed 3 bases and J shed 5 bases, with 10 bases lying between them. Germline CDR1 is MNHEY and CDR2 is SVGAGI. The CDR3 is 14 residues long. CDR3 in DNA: TGTGCCAGCAGTTATAGGGAATGGACCGGGGAGCTGTTTTTT. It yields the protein CASSYREWTGELFF.

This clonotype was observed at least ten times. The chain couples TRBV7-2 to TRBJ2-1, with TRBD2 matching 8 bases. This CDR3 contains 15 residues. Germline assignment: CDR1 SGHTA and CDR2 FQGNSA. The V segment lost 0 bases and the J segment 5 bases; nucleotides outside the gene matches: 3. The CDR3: CASSLALAGHNEQFF. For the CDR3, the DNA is TGTGCCAGCAGCTTAGCGTTAGCGGGGCACAATGAGCAGTTCTTC. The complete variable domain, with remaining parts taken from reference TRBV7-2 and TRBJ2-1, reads GAGVSQSPSNKVTEKGKDVELRCDPISGHTALYWYRQSLGQGLEFLIYFQGNSAPDKSGLPSDRFSAERTGGSVSTLTIQRTQQEDSAVYLCASSLALAGHNEQFFGPGTRLTVL.

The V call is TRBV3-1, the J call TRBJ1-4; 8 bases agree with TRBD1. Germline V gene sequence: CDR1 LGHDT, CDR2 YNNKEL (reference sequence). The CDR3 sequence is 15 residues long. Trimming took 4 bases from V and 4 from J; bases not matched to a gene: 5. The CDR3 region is CASSRGQGYNEKLFF. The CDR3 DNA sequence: TGTGCCAGCAGCCGAGGACAGGGCTATAATGAAAAACTGTTTTTT.

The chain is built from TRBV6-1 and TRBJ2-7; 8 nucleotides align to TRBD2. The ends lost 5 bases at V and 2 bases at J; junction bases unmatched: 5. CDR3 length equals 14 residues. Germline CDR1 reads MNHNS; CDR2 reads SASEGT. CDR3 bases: TGTGCCAGCAGTACGGGGGGGGGGACCTACGAGCAGTACTTC. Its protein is CASSTGGGTYEQYF.

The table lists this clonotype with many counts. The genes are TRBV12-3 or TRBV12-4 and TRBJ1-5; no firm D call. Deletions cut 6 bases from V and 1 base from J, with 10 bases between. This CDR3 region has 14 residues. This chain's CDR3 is CASRSVGSNQPQHF. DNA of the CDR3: TGTGCCAGCAGGTCGGTAGGAAGCAATCAGCCCCAGCATTTT.

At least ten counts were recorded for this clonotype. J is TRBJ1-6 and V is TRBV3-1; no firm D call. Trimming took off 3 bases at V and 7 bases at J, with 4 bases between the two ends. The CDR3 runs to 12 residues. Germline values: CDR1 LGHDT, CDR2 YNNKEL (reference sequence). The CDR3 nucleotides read TGTGCCAGCAGCCAGGGAAATTCACCCCTCCACTTT. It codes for CASSQGNSPLHF. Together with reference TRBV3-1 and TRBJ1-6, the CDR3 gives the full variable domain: DTAVSQTPKYLVTQMGNDKSIKCEQNLGHDTMYWYKQDSKKFLKIMFSYNNKELIINETVPNRFSPKSPDKAHLNLHINSLELGDSAVYFCASSQGNSPLHFGNGTRLTVT.

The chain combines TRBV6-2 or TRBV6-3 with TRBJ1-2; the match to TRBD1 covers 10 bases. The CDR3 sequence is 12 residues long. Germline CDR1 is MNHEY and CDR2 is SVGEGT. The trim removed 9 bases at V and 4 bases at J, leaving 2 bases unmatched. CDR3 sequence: CASGTGVYGYTF. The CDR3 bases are TGTGCCAGTGGGACAGGGGTCTATGGCTACACCTTC.

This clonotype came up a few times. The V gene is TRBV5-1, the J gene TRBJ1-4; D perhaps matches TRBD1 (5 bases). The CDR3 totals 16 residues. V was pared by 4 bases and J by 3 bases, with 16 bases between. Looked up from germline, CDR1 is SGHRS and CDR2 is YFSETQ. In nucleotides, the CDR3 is TGCGCCAGCAGCCACAGGACAATTTTGGCTAATGAAAAACTGTTTTTT. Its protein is CASSHRTILANEKLFF. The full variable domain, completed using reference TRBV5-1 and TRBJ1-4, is KAGVTQTPRYLIKTRGQQVTLSCSPISGHRSVSWYQQTPGQGLQFLFEYFSETQRNKGNFPGRFSGRQFSNSRSEMNVSTLELGDSALYLCASSHRTILANEKLFFGSGTQLSVL.

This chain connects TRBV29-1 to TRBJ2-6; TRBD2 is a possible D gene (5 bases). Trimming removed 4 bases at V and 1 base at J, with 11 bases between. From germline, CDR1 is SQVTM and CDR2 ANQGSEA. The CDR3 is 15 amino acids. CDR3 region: CSVAVSGSGANVLTF. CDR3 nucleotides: TGCAGCGTTGCCGTCAGCGGTTCTGGGGCCAACGTCCTGACTTTC.

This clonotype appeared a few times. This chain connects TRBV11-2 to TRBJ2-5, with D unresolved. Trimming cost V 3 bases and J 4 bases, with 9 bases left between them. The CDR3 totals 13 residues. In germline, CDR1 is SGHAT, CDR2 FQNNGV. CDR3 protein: CASSLQVGETQYF. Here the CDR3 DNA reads TGTGCCAGCAGCTTGCAGGTTGGAGAGACCCAGTACTTC.

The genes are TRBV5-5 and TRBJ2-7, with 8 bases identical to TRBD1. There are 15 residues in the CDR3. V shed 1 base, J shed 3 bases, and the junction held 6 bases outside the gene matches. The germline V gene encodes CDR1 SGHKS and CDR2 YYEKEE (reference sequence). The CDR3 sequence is CASSLISQGGYEQYV. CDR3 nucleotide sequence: TGTGCCAGCAGCTTGATATCACAGGGGGGCTACGAGCAGTACGTC.

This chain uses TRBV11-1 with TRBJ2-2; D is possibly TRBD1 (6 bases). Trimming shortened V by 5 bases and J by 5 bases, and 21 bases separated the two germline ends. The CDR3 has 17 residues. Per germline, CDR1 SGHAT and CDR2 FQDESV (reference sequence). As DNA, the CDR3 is TGTGCCAGCAGCCACCCCAGGGGCCAGACGGTAACCGGGGAGCTGTTTTTT. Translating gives CASSHPRGQTVTGELFF.

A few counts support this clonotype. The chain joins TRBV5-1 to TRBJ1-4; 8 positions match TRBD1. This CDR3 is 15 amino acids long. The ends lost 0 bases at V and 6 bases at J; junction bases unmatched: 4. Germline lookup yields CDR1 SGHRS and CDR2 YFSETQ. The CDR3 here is CASSLVSGGYEKLFF. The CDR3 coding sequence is TGCGCCAGCAGCTTGGTTTCAGGGGGCTATGAAAAACTGTTTTTT. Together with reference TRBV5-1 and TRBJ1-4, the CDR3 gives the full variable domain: KAGVTQTPRYLIKTRGQQVTLSCSPISGHRSVSWYQQTPGQGLQFLFEYFSETQRNKGNFPGRFSGRQFSNSRSEMNVSTLELGDSALYLCASSLVSGGYEKLFFGSGTQLSVL.

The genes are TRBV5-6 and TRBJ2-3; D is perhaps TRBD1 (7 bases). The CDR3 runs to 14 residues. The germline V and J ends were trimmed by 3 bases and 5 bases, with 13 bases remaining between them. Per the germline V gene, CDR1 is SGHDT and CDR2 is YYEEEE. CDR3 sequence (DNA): TGTGCCAGCAGCTCAGGGGGGCCGCGAGATACGCAGTATTTT. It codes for CASSSGGPRDTQYF.